These 10 T cell receptor beta chains came from one sample sequenced in a study of PD-L1 blockade in urothelial cancer. Profiling relied on immunoSEQ multiplex PCR, and the TCRdb table lists in-frame clones only, not all of them. In the table there are tens of thousands of clones, roughly 83% of which are singletons. The source was PBMCs, collected around atezolizumab (anti-PD-L1) treatment. The receptor set was obtained from a man in his sixties or seventies with urothelial cancer.

The rearrangement uses TRBV19 and TRBJ2-1; D might be TRBD1 (6 bases). The V gene lost 3 bases and the J gene lost 0 bases, with 9 bases spanning the gap. CDR3 length: 15 residues. Germline V gene sequence: CDR1 LNHDA, CDR2 SQIVND (reference sequence). CDR3 in DNA: TGTGCCAGTAGTATCAGAGGGGGCTCCTACAATGAGCAGTTCTTC. Its translation is CASSIRGGSYNEQFF. The whole variable domain, remainder taken from reference TRBV19 and TRBJ2-1, is DGGITQSPKYLFRKEGQNVTLSCEQNLNHDAMYWYRQDPGQGLRLIYYSQIVNDFQKGDIAEGYSVSREKKESFPLTVTSAQKNPTAFYLCASSIRGGSYNEQFFGPGTRLTVL.

The J gene is TRBJ2-2, the V gene TRBV6-1; 10 bases are shared with TRBD2. This CDR3 is built from 16 residues. The germline V gene has CDR1 MNHNS and CDR2 SASEGT. The junction had 5 bases not matched to a gene; V was cut back by 4 bases and J by 3 bases. The CDR3 nucleotides are TGTGCCAGCAGTGTAGCGGGAGGCCCGGACACCGGGGAGCTGTTTTTT. It yields the protein CASSVAGGPDTGELFF.

The J gene is TRBJ1-3, the V gene TRBV5-1; 7 bases are shared with TRBD1. V was clipped by 3 bases and J by 4 bases; unmatched bases: 7. This CDR3 is built from 15 residues. CDR1 and CDR2 (germline): SGHRS, YFSETQ. This CDR3 is CASSSTGYGGNTIYF. CDR3 DNA sequence: TGCGCCAGCAGCTCGACAGGGTATGGGGGAAACACCATATATTTT.

The V gene is TRBV19, the J gene TRBJ2-7, with 9 bases lining up with TRBD1. J was trimmed by 2 bases and V by 4 bases; bases with no gene match: 6. CDR1 LNHDA and CDR2 SQIVND come from the germline V gene (reference sequence). The CDR3 has 15 residues. The CDR3 region has the DNA TGTGCCAGTAGTACAAACAGACAGGGGGCCTACGAGCAGTACTTC. Translated, it gives CASSTNRQGAYEQYF.

This rearrangement joins TRBV18 to TRBJ2-7; 7 nucleotides align to TRBD1. The germline V gene has CDR1 KGHSH and CDR2 LQKENI. The J segment lost 3 bases and the V segment lost 1 base, leaving 3 bases of the junction unmatched. The CDR3 contains 14 residues. CDR3 in amino acids: CASSPLDRVYEQYF. CDR3 DNA: TGTGCCAGCTCACCACTCGACAGGGTCTACGAGCAGTACTTC.

The chain joins TRBV25-1 to TRBJ1-2; D remains ambiguous. V lost 1 base and J 4 bases, leaving 10 bases between the germline ends. Germline V gene lookup returns CDR1 MGHDK and CDR2 SYGVNS. This CDR3 is built from 14 residues. The CDR3 DNA sequence: TGTGCCAGCAGTGAATCCCCAGGCCCCTATGGCTACACCTTC. Its translation: CASSESPGPYGYTF.

This sequence joins TRBV6-5 and TRBJ2-2; D is ambiguous. V was trimmed by 4 bases and J by 3 bases, leaving 9 bases between them. Per germline, CDR1 MNHEY and CDR2 SVGAGI. This CDR3 comprises 14 residues. CDR3 residues: CASSSDWDTGELFF. For the CDR3, the DNA is TGTGCCAGCAGTTCAGACTGGGACACCGGGGAGCTGTTTTTT.

As concerns this clone: A read error may produce the germline difference seen at one junction end. The rearrangement uses TRBV7-8 and TRBJ1-3; D not resolved. Germline CDR1 is SGHVS and CDR2 is FQNEAQ. This CDR3 region has 14 residues. CDR3 sequence reads: CASRLDSSGNTIYF. The CDR3 bases are TGTGCCAGCAGATTAGACTCCTCTGGAAACACCATATATTTT.

The chain carries TRBV5-4 and TRBJ2-1; 7 bases align to TRBD2. After removal of 2 bases from V and 2 bases from J, the junction contained 4 bases not matched to a gene. Germline V gene data show CDR1 as SGHNT and CDR2 as YYREEE (reference sequence). The CDR3 runs to 15 residues. The CDR3 loop is CASSFGGGTYNEQFF. CDR3 DNA: TGTGCCAGCAGCTTCGGGGGAGGGACCTACAATGAGCAGTTCTTC.

The rearrangement uses TRBV28 and TRBJ2-2; possibly TRBD2 for D (6 bases). The CDR3 has 14 residues. Germline-derived CDR1 and CDR2 are MDHEN and SYDVKM. Trimming took 11 bases from V and 4 from J, leaving 17 bases between them. The DNA for the CDR3 is TGTGCCGCAAGGTCCGGGAGAGGCACCGGGGAGCTGTTTTTT. Amino acids: CAARSGRGTGELFF.